The T cell receptor beta chain under discussion was sequenced for a study of beta chain features in type 1 diabetes. Regarding the study as a whole: VDJ junctions from type 1 diabetes patients carried fewer insertions and larger deletions. For Type 1 diabetes patients, all four CD4+ subsets carried TCRB CDR3s that were moderately but significantly shorter.

Turning to this clone: Its antigen remains unknown.

Germline-derived CDR1 and CDR2 are SGHTA and FQGNSA. V was shortened by 5 bases and J by 7 bases, with 15 bases between the two germline ends. The CDR3 totals 14 residues. Sorting based on CD45RO/CCR7/CD25/CD127/CD95/CD27 separated CD4+ naive, central memory, regulatory and stem cell-like memory cells. Every isolated RNA sample was fully reverse transcribed, so sequencing captured expressed TCRB transcripts. Assay: immunoSEQ multiplex PCR; the TCRdb copy retains only in-frame clones and omits some. Of about 410,000 clones in the sample, approximately 15% are singletons; the top ten hold roughly 0.036%.

This receptor was obtained from a man under 40 in good health. The J gene is TRBJ1-5, the V gene TRBV7-2, with D uncertain. The sample taken for sequencing was naive CD4+ T cells from blood. The DNA of the CDR3 is TGTGCCAGCAGCCCGGAGGCGGGTGAACAGCCCCAGCATTTT. It specifies CASSPEAGEQPQHF.